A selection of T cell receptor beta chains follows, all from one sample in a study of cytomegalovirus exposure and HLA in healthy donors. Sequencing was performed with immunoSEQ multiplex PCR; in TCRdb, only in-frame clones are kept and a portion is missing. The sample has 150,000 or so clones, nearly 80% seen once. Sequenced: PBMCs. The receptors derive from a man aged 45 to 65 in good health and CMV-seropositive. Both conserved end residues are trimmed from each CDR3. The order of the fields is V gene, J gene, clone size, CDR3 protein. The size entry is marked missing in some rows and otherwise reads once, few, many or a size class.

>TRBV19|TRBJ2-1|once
ASSVRGYEQF
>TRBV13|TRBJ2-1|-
ASSPRGRVHEQF
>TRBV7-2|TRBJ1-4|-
ASSPGQGGEKLF
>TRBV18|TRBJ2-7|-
ASSPPTGSREQY
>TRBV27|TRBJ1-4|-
ASSPRGTTNEKLF
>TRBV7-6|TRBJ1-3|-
ASSLTQGSNTIY
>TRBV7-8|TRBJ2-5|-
ASSPGGGYQETQY
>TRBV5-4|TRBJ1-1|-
ASSLARGSTEAF
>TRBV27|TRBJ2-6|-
ASSFIPPGEAGANVLT
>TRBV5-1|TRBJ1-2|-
ASSLAREGYT
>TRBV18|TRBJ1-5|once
ASSPGDRRIQH
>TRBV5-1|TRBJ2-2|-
ASSLVVAGELF
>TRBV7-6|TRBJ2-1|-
ASSLGTILEQF
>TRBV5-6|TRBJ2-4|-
ASSLTEIKNIQY
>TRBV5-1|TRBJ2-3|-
ASSLRTGRSGGALGTDTQY
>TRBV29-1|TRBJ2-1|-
SVLPTGSFYNEQF
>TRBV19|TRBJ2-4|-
ASSIVLTDRPLNIQY
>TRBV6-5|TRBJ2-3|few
ASSYPAGGQDTQY
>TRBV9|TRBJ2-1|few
ASSPYGQIDGRNEQF
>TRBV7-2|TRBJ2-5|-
ASSHRDYPETQY
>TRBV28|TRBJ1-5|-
ASSYHRGRRQPQH
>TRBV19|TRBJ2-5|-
ASSIAGSGVQETQY
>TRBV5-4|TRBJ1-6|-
ASGAGGLPLH
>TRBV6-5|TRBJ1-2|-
ASSYSKGQGYYGYT
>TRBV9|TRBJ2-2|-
ASSYRDILAVGSDTGELF
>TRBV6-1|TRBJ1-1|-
ASSEAVGARGNTEAF
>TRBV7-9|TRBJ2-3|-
ASSFAGGTDTQY
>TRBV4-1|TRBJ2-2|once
ASSQDSRNTGELF
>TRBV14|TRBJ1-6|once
ASSQEVLGSPLH
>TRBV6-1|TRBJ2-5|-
ASSTGTGGSETQY
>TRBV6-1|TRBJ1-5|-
ASRPQGDQPQH
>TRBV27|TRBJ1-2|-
ASSLGLPDRALRGYT
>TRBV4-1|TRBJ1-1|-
ASSQGYGTLNTEAF
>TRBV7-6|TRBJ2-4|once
ASSLVAEENIQY
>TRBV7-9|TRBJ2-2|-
ASSSPGSSSGGGELF
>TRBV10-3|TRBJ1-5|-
AIRSEDQPQH
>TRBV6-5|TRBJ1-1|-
ASSYNRGQVNTEAF
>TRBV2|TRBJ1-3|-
ASKRDSGNTIY
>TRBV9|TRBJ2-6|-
ASSVSSLSGANVLT
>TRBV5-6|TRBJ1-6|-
ASSILTVYNSPLH
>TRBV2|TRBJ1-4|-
ASSGQAVEKLF
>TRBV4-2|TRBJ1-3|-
ASSQDRDSSGNTIY
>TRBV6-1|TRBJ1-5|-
ASSHGGRGQPQH
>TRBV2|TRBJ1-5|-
ASRADSNSNQPQH
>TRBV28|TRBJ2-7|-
ASNPSGQGNYEQY
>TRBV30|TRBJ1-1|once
AWSPPDRNTEAF
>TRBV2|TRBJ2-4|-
ASSEAGLAKNIQY
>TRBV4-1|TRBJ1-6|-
ASSQDRRSPLH
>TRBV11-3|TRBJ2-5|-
ASSPGLAPQETQY
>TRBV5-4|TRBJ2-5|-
ASSLAGQGARETQY
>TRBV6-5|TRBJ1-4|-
ASSSGQGREKLF
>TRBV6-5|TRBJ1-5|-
ASSYTGSNQPQH
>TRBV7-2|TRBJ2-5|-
ASSLGQGALETQY
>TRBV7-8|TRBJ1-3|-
ASSPQGNTIY
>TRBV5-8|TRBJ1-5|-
ASSLWLTGYGNQPQH